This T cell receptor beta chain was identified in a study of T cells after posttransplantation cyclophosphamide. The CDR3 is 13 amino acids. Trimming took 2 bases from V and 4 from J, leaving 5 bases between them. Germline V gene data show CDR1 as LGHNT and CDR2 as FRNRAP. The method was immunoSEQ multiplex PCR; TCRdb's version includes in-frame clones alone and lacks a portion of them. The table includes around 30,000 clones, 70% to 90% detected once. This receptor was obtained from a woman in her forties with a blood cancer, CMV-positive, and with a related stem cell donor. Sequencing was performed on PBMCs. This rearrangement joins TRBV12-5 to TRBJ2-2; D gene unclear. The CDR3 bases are TGTGCTAGTGGTTTGTCGTCCACCGGGGAGCTGTTTTTT. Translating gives CASGLSSTGELFF.